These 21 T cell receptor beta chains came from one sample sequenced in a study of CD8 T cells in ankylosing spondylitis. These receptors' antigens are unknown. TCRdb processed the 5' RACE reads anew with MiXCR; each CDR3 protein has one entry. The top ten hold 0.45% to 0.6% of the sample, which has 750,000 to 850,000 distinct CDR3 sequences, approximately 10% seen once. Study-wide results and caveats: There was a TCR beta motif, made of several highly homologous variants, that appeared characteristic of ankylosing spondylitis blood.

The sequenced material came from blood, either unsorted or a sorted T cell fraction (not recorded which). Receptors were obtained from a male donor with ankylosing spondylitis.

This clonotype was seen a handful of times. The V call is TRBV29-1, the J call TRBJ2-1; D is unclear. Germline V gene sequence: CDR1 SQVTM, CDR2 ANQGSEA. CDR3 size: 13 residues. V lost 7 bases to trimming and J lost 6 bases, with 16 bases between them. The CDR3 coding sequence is TGCAGCGCCGGGCGACAAGGCATCAATGAGCAGTTCTTC. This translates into CSAGRQGINEQFF.

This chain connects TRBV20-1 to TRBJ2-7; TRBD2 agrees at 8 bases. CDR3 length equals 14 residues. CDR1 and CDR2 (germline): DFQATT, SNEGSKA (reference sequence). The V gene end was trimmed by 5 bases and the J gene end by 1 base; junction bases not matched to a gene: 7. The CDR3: CSAESGRTSYEQYF. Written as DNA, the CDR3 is TGCAGTGCTGAAAGCGGGAGAACATCCTACGAGCAGTACTTC.

CDR3 in amino acids: CASSPLGQEYNEQFF. CDR3 in DNA: TGTGCCAGCAGCCCCCTGGGACAGGAGTACAATGAGCAGTTCTTC. The chain links TRBV9 to TRBJ2-1, with 8 bases that match TRBD1. The ends lost 4 bases at V and 4 bases at J; junction bases unmatched: 7. CDR1 and CDR2 (germline): SGDLS, YYNGEE. This CDR3 contains 15 residues. The full variable domain, with the rest looked up from reference TRBV9 and TRBJ2-1, is DSGVTQTPKHLITATGQRVTLRCSPRSGDLSVYWYQQSLDQGLQFLIQYYNGEERAKGNILERFSAQQFPDLHSELNLSSLELGDSALYFCASSPLGQEYNEQFFGPGTRLTVL.

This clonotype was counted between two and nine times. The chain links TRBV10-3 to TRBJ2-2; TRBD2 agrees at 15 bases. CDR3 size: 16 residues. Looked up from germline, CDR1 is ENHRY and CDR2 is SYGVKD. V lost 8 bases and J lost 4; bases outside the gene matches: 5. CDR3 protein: CAIGLAGGPSTGELFF. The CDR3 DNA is TGTGCCATCGGACTAGCGGGGGGGCCGAGCACCGGGGAGCTGTTTTTT.

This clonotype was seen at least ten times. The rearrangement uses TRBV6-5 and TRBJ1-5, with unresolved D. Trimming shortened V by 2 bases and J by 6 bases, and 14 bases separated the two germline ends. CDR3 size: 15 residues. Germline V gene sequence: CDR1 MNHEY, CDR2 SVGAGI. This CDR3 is CASSYGEAGPQPQHF. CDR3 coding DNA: TGTGCCAGCAGTTACGGTGAGGCAGGACCTCAGCCCCAGCATTTT.

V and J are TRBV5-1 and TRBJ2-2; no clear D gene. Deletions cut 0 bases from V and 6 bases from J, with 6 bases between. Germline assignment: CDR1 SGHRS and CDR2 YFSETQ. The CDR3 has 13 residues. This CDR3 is CASSLGEPGELFF. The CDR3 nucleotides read TGCGCCAGCAGCTTGGGGGAACCCGGGGAGCTGTTTTTT.

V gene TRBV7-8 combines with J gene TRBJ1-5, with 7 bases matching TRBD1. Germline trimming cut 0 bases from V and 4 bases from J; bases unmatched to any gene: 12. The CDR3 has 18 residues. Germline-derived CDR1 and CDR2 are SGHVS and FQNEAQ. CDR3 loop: CASSLAGTVEGVNQPQHF. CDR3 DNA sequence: TGTGCCAGCAGCTTAGCGGGGACAGTGGAGGGGGTAAATCAGCCCCAGCATTTT.

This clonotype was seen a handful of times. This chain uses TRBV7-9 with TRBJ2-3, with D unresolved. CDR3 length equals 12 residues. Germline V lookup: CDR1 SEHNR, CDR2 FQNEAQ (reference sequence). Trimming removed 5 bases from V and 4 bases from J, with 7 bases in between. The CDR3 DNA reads TGTGCCAGCAGCCCTATGGCAGATACGCAGTATTTT. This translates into CASSPMADTQYF.

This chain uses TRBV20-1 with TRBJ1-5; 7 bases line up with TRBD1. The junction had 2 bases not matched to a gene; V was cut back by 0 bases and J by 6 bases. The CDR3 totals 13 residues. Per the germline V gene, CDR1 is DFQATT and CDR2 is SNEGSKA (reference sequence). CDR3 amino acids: CSARESGGQPQHF. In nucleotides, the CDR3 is TGCAGTGCTAGAGAGTCAGGGGGTCAGCCCCAGCATTTT.

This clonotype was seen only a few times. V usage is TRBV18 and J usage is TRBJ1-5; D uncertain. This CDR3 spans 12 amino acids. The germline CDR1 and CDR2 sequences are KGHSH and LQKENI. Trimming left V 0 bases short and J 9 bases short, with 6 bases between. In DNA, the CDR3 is TGTGCCAGCTCACCACCGGGCGCGCCCCAGCATTTT. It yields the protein CASSPPGAPQHF.

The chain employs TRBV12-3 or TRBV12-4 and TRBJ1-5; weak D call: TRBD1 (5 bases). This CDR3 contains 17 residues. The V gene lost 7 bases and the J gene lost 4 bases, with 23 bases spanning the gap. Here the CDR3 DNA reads TGTGCCAGCACCGATAGGTGGGGGAATGTAAGGAATCAGCCCCAGCATTTT. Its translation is CASTDRWGNVRNQPQHF.

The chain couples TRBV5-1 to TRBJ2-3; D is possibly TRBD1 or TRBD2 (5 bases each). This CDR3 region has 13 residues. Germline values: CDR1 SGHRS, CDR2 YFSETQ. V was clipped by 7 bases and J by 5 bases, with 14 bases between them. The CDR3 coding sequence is TGCGCCAGCCGGGACGGCCCGGAAGATACGCAGTATTTT. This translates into CASRDGPEDTQYF. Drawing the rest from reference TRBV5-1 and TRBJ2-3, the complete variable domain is KAGVTQTPRYLIKTRGQQVTLSCSPISGHRSVSWYQQTPGQGLQFLFEYFSETQRNKGNFPGRFSGRQFSNSRSEMNVSTLELGDSALYLCASRDGPEDTQYFGPGTRLTVL.

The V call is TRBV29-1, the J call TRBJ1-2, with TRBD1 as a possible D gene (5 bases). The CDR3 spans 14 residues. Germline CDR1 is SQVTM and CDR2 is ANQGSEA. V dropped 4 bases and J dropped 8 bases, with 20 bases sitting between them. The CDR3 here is CSVGDPGLRAGYTF. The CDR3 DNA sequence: TGCAGCGTTGGGGATCCGGGACTGAGAGCCGGCTACACCTTC.

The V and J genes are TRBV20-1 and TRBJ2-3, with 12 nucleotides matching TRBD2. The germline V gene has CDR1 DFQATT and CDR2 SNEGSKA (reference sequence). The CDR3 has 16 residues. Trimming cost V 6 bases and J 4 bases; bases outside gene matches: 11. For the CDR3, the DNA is TGCAGTGCCGCTAGCGGGAGGGCCCTCAGCGCAGATACGCAGTATTTT. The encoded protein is CSAASGRALSADTQYF.

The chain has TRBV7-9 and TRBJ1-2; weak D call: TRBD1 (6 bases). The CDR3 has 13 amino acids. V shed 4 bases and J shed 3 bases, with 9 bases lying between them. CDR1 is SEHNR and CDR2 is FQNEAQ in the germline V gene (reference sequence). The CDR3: CASSSRTDYGYTF. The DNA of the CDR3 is TGTGCCAGCAGCTCAAGGACAGACTATGGCTACACCTTC.

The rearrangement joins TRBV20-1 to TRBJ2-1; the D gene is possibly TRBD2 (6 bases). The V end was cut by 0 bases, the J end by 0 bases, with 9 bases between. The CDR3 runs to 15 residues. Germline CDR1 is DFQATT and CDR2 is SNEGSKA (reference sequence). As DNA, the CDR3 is TGCAGTGCTAGAGAGACGGGGGACTCCTACAATGAGCAGTTCTTC. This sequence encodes CSARETGDSYNEQFF.

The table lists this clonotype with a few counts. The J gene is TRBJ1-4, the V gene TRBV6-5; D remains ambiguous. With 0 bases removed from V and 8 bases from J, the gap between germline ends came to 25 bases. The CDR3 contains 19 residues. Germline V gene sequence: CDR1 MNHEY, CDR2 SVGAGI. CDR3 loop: CASSYSSGIQGLSAEKLFF. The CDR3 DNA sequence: TGTGCCAGCAGTTACTCCTCCGGGATTCAAGGCCTTAGTGCGGAAAAACTGTTTTTT.

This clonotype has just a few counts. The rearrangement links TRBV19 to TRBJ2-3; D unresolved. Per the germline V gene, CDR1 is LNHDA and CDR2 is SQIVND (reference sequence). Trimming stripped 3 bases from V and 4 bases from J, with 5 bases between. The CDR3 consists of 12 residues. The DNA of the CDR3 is TGTGCCAGTAGTATCCGGGCAGATACGCAGTATTTT. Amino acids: CASSIRADTQYF.

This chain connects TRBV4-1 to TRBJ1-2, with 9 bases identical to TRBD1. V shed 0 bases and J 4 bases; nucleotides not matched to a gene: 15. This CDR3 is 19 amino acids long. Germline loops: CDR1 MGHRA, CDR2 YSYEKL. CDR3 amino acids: CASSQENVRGQGVPYGYTF. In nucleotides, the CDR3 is TGCGCCAGCAGCCAAGAAAACGTTAGGGGACAGGGAGTTCCCTATGGCTACACCTTC.

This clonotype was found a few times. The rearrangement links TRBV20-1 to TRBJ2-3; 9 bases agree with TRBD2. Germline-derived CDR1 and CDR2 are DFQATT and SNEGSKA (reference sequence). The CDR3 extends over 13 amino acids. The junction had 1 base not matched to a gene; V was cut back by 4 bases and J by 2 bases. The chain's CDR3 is CSAIAGVTDTQYF. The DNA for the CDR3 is TGCAGTGCTATAGCGGGAGTCACAGATACGCAGTATTTT.

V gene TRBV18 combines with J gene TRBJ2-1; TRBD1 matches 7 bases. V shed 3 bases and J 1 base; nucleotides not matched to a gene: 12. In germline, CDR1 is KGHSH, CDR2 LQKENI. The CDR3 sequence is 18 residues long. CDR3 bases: TGTGCCAGCTCACCCTTGACAGGGTCATGGAGGTCCTACAATGAGCAGTTCTTC. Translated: CASSPLTGSWRSYNEQFF. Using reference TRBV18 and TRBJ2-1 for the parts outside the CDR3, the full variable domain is NAGVMQNPRHLVRRRGQEARLRCSPMKGHSHVYWYRQLPEEGLKFMVYLQKENIIDESGMPKERFSAEFPKEGPSILRIQQVVRGDSAAYFCASSPLTGSWRSYNEQFFGPGTRLTVL.